The subject of this entry is one T cell receptor beta chain. These data come from a study of Graves' ophthalmopathy and Graves' hyperthyroidism. CDR1 MNHNS and CDR2 SASEGT come from the germline V gene. Trimming pared 0 bases from V and 4 bases from J, leaving 10 bases between. The CDR3 consists of 14 residues. As the template, RNA transcripts were used to amplify TCR beta CDR3 regions. Amplification began with first-round RT-PCR using HTBI primers, then second-round multiplex PCR was performed. Each CDR3 protein is one row after TCRdb ran MiXCR on the multiplex PCR reads. Of under 200,000 distinct CDR3 sequences in the sample, over 35% were seen once.

The sequence was collected from a woman aged 40 to 50 with Graves' ophthalmopathy. The source material was peripheral blood. This sequence joins TRBV6-1 and TRBJ2-7; D possibly corresponds to TRBD2 (6 bases). The CDR3 DNA reads TGTGCCAGCAGTGAAGCCTCGCGGGGTTACGAGCAGTACTTC. The encoded protein is CASSEASRGYEQYF.